This T cell receptor beta chain was identified in a study of shared clonotypes between healthy human individuals. Broader study findings: Sharing across a handful of donors was seen in roughly 5% of naive CD4 clonotypes.

For this clone: The antigen remains undetermined.

Adult donors, all healthy and HIV-negative, had no recent acute infections or vaccinations. From CD4+ cells came CD45RA+ naive and CD45RA-negative memory subsets. Measured with immunoSEQ multiplex PCR; TCRdb has only the in-frame clones, and not every one. Of 2 million to 2.5 million clones in the sample, approximately 94% were seen once. Germline V gene data show CDR1 as MNHEY and CDR2 as SVGAGI. V trimming: 4 bases; J trimming: 1 base; junction bases outside the gene matches: 3. This CDR3 is built from 15 residues. The receptor was derived from a man between 18 and 35 years old in good health. The rearrangement joins TRBV6-5 to TRBJ2-7; TRBD2 matches 11 bases. Sequenced: naive CD4+ T cells sorted from blood. Subset defined: CD45RA+ positively selected. This CDR3 is CASSSTSGGSYEQYF. The CDR3 DNA is TGTGCCAGCAGTTCCACTAGCGGGGGATCCTACGAGCAGTACTTC.